This T cell receptor beta chain was profiled in a study of graft-versus-host responses after intestinal transplantation. The wider study: Anti-thymocyte globulin was used for induction in all recipients, who then took tacrolimus and steroids for roughly 3 years.

TCRdb's copy holds only in-frame clones and misses some; the assay was immunoSEQ multiplex PCR. The sample contains nearly 100,000 clones, more than 80% of which appear only once. The specimen comprised PBMCs, sampled 453 days after intestinal transplant. The TCR comes from a human patient who received an intestinal transplant, so some T cells may come from the graft donor.

The chain's CDR3 is CASSLDGFEAFF. In DNA, the CDR3 is TGTGCCAGCAGCTTGGACGGTTTTGAAGCTTTCTTT. The chain is built from TRBV7-6 and TRBJ1-1; D is unresolved. CDR1 SGHVS and CDR2 FNYEAQ come from the germline V gene. This CDR3 is 12 amino acids long. Trimming removed 3 bases at V and 7 bases at J, with 9 bases between.